These 2 T cell receptor beta chains originate from one sample sequenced in a study of technical replicates of blood from a few donors. Only in-frame clones appear in the TCRdb table, and some are missing; sequencing was by immunoSEQ multiplex PCR. The data show about 80,000 clones, about 91% seen once. The sample comprised T cells isolated from PBMCs. The source is a human donor in good health.

This sequence joins TRBV5-4 and TRBJ2-3, with a possible D match to TRBD1 (5 bases). CDR3 length: 14 amino acids. The V end lost 0 bases, the J end lost 6 bases, and 11 bases lay between the germline ends. Looked up from germline, CDR1 is SGHNT and CDR2 is YYREEE (reference sequence). The CDR3 is CASSLDYGADTQYF. The CDR3 DNA follows: TGTGCCAGCAGCTTGGACTATGGGGCCGATACGCAGTATTTT.

CDR3 in amino acids: CSVKVPQGNYGYTF. The CDR3 DNA follows: TGCAGCGTCAAAGTTCCACAGGGTAACTATGGCTACACCTTC. V gene TRBV29-1 combines with J gene TRBJ1-2, with a weak D call TRBD1 (6 bases). This CDR3 comprises 14 residues. Germline values: CDR1 SQVTM, CDR2 ANQGSEA. Between the trimmed V and J ends, which lost 6 bases and 1 base, there was a span of 15 bases.